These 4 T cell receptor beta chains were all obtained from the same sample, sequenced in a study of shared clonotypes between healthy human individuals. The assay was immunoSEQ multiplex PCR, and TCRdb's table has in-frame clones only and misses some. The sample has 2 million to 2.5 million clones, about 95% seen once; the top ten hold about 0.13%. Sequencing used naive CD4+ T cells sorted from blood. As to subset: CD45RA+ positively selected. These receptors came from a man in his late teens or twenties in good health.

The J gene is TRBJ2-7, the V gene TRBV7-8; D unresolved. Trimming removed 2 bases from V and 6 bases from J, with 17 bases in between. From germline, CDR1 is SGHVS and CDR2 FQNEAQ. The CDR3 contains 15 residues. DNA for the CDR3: TGTGCCAGCAGCTTAATATCCTTCACGCAAGGCGAGCAGTACTTC. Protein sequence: CASSLISFTQGEQYF.

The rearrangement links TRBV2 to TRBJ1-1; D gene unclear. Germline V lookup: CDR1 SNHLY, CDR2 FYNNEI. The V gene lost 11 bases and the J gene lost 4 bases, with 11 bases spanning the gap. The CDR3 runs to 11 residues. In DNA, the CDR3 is TGTGCCGTACGGCGGATCACTGAAGCTTTCTTT. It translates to CAVRRITEAFF.

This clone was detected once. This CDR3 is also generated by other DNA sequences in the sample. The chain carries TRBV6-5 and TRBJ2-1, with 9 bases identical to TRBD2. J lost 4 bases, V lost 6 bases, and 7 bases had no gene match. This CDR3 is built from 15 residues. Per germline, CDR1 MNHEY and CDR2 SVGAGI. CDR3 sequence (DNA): TGTGCCAGCAGCCTAACCAGCGGGGGGTACAATGAGCAGTTCTTC. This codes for CASSLTSGGYNEQFF.

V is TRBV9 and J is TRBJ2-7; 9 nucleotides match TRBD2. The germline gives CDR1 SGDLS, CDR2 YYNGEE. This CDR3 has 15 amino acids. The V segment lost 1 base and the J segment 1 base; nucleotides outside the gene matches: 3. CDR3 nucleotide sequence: TGTGCCAGCAGCGTACAGGCGGGGGGGTCCTACGAGCAGTACTTC. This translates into CASSVQAGGSYEQYF.